Below, 23 T cell receptor beta chains from the same sample are listed, as sequenced in a study of shared clonotypes between healthy human individuals. TCRdb's table, derived via immunoSEQ multiplex PCR, lists solely in-frame clones and lacks some. The table shows over 400,000 clones, with more than 95% occurring only once. The material sequenced was naive CD4+ T cells sorted from blood. Subset here: CD45RA+ positively selected. The receptors originated from a woman aged 25 to 39 in good health.

The V and J genes are TRBV5-4 and TRBJ1-5; D is uncertain. This CDR3 is 14 amino acids long. Germline lookup yields CDR1 SGHNT and CDR2 YYREEE (reference sequence). V lost 0 bases and J lost 6, with 10 bases in between. CDR3 sequence (DNA): TGTGCCAGCAGCTTGGGGTTCCCGGGTCAGCCCCAGCATTTT. The encoded protein is CASSLGFPGQPQHF.

This rearrangement joins TRBV6-1 to TRBJ1-5; no reliable D call. Germline V gives CDR1 MNHNS, CDR2 SASEGT. Trimming stripped 8 bases from V and 5 bases from J, with 10 bases between. The CDR3 extends over 12 amino acids. For the CDR3, the DNA is TGTGCCAGCCAGTTAGGCTATCAGCCCCAGCATTTT. Translating gives CASQLGYQPQHF.

V is TRBV19 and J is TRBJ1-1, with D maybe TRBD1 (6 bases). Trimming cost V 5 bases and J 3 bases, with 13 bases left between them. CDR1 is LNHDA and CDR2 is SQIVND in the germline V gene (reference sequence). The CDR3 is 14 amino acids. This chain's CDR3 is CASSRRGKDTEAFF. The CDR3 DNA reads as TGTGCCAGTAGTCGGAGGGGGAAGGACACTGAAGCTTTCTTT.

CDR3 nucleotide sequence: TGTGCCAGCAGCCGGGGACTAGCGGCATACAATGAGCAGTTCTTC. Its protein product is CASSRGLAAYNEQFF. This chain links TRBV7-7 with TRBJ2-1; 11 bases match TRBD2. V was pared by 5 bases and J by 4 bases, with 4 bases of the junction left unmatched. Germline V gives CDR1 SSHAT, CDR2 FNYEAQ (reference sequence). This CDR3 region has 15 residues.

This rearrangement joins TRBV7-8 to TRBJ1-4; D gene uncertain. V was pared by 1 base and J by 5 bases, with 14 bases between. Germline CDR1 and CDR2: SGHVS and FQNEAQ. CDR3 length: 16 amino acids. CDR3: CASSLGTGGYNEKLFF. CDR3 nucleotide sequence: TGTGCCAGCAGCTTAGGGACTGGCGGCTACAATGAAAAACTGTTTTTT. The variable domain in full, completed from reference TRBV7-8 and TRBJ1-4, reads GAGVSQSPRYKVAKRGQDVALRCDPISGHVSLFWYQQALGQGPEFLTYFQNEAQLDKSGLPSDRFFAERPEGSVSTLKIQRTQQEDSAVYLCASSLGTGGYNEKLFFGSGTQLSVL.

V is TRBV7-9 and J is TRBJ2-7; TRBD1 aligns across 8 bases. The length of the CDR3 is 14 residues. V was pared by 6 bases and J by 3 bases, with 7 bases of the junction left unmatched. Germline V lookup: CDR1 SEHNR, CDR2 FQNEAQ (reference sequence). The CDR3 DNA follows: TGTGCCAGCAGTTCGGACAGGGTAGGCTACGAGCAGTACTTC. Amino acid sequence: CASSSDRVGYEQYF.

The rearrangement links TRBV18 to TRBJ1-6; D unresolved. The CDR3 loop spans 15 amino acids. Trimming took 5 bases from V and 6 from J, leaving 14 bases between them. In germline, CDR1 is KGHSH, CDR2 LQKENI. CDR3 sequence reads: CASSATGSVNSPLHF. CDR3 DNA: TGTGCCAGCTCAGCGACGGGTTCCGTTAATTCACCCCTCCACTTT.

This rearrangement joins TRBV6-5 to TRBJ2-7; possibly TRBD1 for D (6 bases). This CDR3 is 15 amino acids long. V lost 5 bases and J 3 bases, leaving 17 bases between the germline ends. From germline, CDR1 is MNHEY and CDR2 SVGAGI. The CDR3 spells CASSPRTAAIYEQYF. The CDR3 region has the DNA TGTGCCAGCAGTCCCAGGACAGCCGCGATCTACGAGCAGTACTTC.

V is TRBV20-1 and J is TRBJ2-1; D call uncertain. CDR1 DFQATT and CDR2 SNEGSKA come from the germline V gene (reference sequence). The CDR3 is made up of 11 amino acids. Trimming shortened V by 8 bases and J by 6 bases, and 11 bases separated the two germline ends. The CDR3 nucleotides are TGCAGTCGCGATGGGGTCAATGAGCAGTTCTTC. Its protein is CSRDGVNEQFF.

The chain links TRBV23-1 to TRBJ1-5, with a tentative D call TRBD1 (5 bases). TRBV23-1 belongs to the ORF category, with a function that is uncertain. There are 13 residues in the CDR3. The CDR3 reads CGASRGFNQPQHF. In nucleotides, the CDR3 is TGCGGAGCTTCACGGGGGTTCAATCAGCCCCAGCATTTT.

The chain has TRBV28 and TRBJ1-5; D might be TRBD1 (5 bases). Germline assignment: CDR1 MDHEN and CDR2 SYDVKM. This CDR3 comprises 16 residues. Trimming cost V 3 bases and J 5 bases, with 17 bases left between them. The CDR3, as DNA: TGTGCCAGCAGTTTTCGCATCGCCCCGACAGATCAGCCCCAGCATTTT. Amino acid sequence: CASSFRIAPTDQPQHF. Full variable domain (rest looked up from reference TRBV28 and TRBJ1-5): DVKVTQSSRYLVKRTGEKVFLECVQDMDHENMFWYRQDPGLGLRLIYFSYDVKMKEKGDIPEGYSVSREKKERFSLILESASTNQTSMYLCASSFRIAPTDQPQHFGDGTRLSIL.

The genes are TRBV28 and TRBJ1-5, with TRBD1 matching 12 bases. The length of the CDR3 is 17 residues. The junction had 16 bases not matched to a gene; V was cut back by 8 bases and J by 8 bases. CDR1 is MDHEN and CDR2 is SYDVKM in the germline V gene. CDR3 residues: CASLKLGTGGEIKPQHF. CDR3 DNA sequence: TGTGCCAGCTTGAAATTGGGGACAGGGGGCGAAATTAAGCCCCAGCATTTT.

The chain uses TRBV19 and TRBJ1-3, with no clear D. The germline V gene has CDR1 LNHDA and CDR2 SQIVND (reference sequence). The CDR3 totals 15 residues. Trimming took 7 bases from V and 4 from J, leaving 17 bases between them. CDR3 sequence reads: CASTQVESSGNTIYF. The CDR3 nucleotides are TGTGCCAGTACCCAGGTGGAGAGCTCCGGAAACACCATATATTTT.

The chain links TRBV19 to TRBJ1-2, with D perhaps matching TRBD1 (5 bases). Per germline, CDR1 LNHDA and CDR2 SQIVND (reference sequence). V was shortened by 1 base and J by 2 bases, with 8 bases between the two germline ends. This CDR3 is 14 amino acids long. The CDR3 sequence: CASSIGDRNYGYTF. The CDR3 nucleotides read TGTGCCAGTAGTATAGGGGACCGAAACTATGGCTACACCTTC.

V usage is TRBV21-1 and J usage is TRBJ2-7; the tabulated D call, TRBD1, remains unverified against the DNA. TRBV21-1 is assigned pseudogene status. This CDR3 has 15 amino acids. CDR3 loop: CASTLTQGAGYEQYF. The DNA for the CDR3 is TGTGCCAGCACCCTAACCCAGGGGGCGGGGTACGAGCAGTACTTC.

The chain carries TRBV2 and TRBJ2-1; TRBD2 agrees at 10 bases. V lost 8 bases, J lost 4 bases, and 5 bases stayed unmatched. CDR3 length: 14 amino acids. Germline V gene sequence: CDR1 SNHLY, CDR2 FYNNEI. The CDR3 loop reads CASSGTSVYNEQFF. In DNA form, the CDR3 reads TGTGCCAGCTCTGGGACTAGCGTTTACAATGAGCAGTTCTTC.

The chain employs TRBV18 and TRBJ2-4, with D hard to call. Germline loops: CDR1 KGHSH, CDR2 LQKENI. This CDR3 has 15 residues. Trimming removed 4 bases at V and 4 bases at J, with 14 bases between. The CDR3 DNA reads as TGTGCCAGCTCACTATCATCAGGACCTAAAAACATTCAGTACTTC. Protein sequence: CASSLSSGPKNIQYF.

V usage is TRBV29-1 and J usage is TRBJ2-7; no definite D call. V shed 6 bases and J shed 6 bases, with 15 bases lying between them. This CDR3 spans 12 amino acids. Germline loops: CDR1 SQVTM, CDR2 ANQGSEA. The CDR3 nucleotides are TGCAGCGTCGGCGGACGGCGAGGCGAGCAGTACTTC. This codes for CSVGGRRGEQYF.

The CDR3 region has the DNA TGTGCCAGCAGCACGACAGCTCTGAACACCGGGGAGCTGTTTTTT. Its translation: CASSTTALNTGELFF. The V call is TRBV7-9, the J call TRBJ2-2; a possible D gene is TRBD1 (5 bases). Germline V gene sequence: CDR1 SEHNR, CDR2 FQNEAQ (reference sequence). With 5 bases removed from V and 1 base from J, the gap between germline ends came to 11 bases. This CDR3 has 15 residues.

This clone was counted between two and nine times. The J gene is TRBJ2-5, the V gene TRBV27; D may be TRBD1 (6 bases). Germline V gene data show CDR1 as MNHEY and CDR2 as SMNVEV (reference sequence). V was shortened by 3 bases and J by 0 bases, with 8 bases between the two germline ends. This CDR3 is 14 amino acids long. Here the CDR3 DNA reads TGTGCCAGCAGTTTTAGGGGGTACCAAGAGACCCAGTACTTC. Encoded protein: CASSFRGYQETQYF.

This chain links TRBV11-2 with TRBJ2-1, with D unresolved. Germline CDR1 reads SGHAT; CDR2 reads FQNNGV. Trimming left V 4 bases short and J 9 bases short, with 10 bases between. This CDR3 has 12 residues. CDR3 protein: CASSSTSSEQFF. CDR3 nucleotide sequence: TGTGCCAGCAGCTCGACCAGCAGTGAGCAGTTCTTC.

The chain combines TRBV5-4 with TRBJ2-1; the match to TRBD2 covers 9 bases. This CDR3 spans 15 amino acids. Per the germline V gene, CDR1 is SGHNT and CDR2 is YYREEE (reference sequence). With 5 bases clipped from V and 8 bases from J, the junction kept 11 bases outside the gene matches. The CDR3 region is CASSGQLAGTDEQFF. The CDR3 DNA sequence: TGTGCCAGCAGTGGGCAACTAGCGGGCACGGATGAGCAGTTCTTC.

V and J are TRBV25-1 and TRBJ2-2; unclear D gene. The germline gives CDR1 MGHDK, CDR2 SYGVNS. Trimming took off 3 bases at V and 0 bases at J, with 11 bases between the two ends. The CDR3 contains 16 residues. The DNA of the CDR3 is TGTGCCAGCAGTGACGGCAGGAGTGCGAACACCGGGGAGCTGTTTTTT. Translated, it gives CASSDGRSANTGELFF.